This T cell receptor (beta chain) is from a study of shared clonotypes between healthy human individuals. Study-wide points: With few donors, the genetic and exposure-history diversity represented was limited.

Trimming left V 4 bases short and J 2 bases short, with 12 bases between. Germline assignment: CDR1 ENHRY and CDR2 SYGVKD. This CDR3 is 14 amino acids long. Note on this clone: As yet, its antigen is unknown.

A deep-level run was used for the assay. How the authors handled the data: Filtering differed for immunoSEQ, which gave only junction sequences without quality scores. Measured with immunoSEQ multiplex PCR; TCRdb has only the in-frame clones, and not every one. V, J and clone size reflect that table, while D and trimming were determined from the DNA. Among some 2,400,000 clones, roughly 95% were seen once, and the ten largest hold 0.13%. This TCR derives from a man younger than 30 in good health. Sequencing was carried out using naive CD4+ T cells sorted from blood. The subset was: CD45RA+ positively selected. This sequence joins TRBV10-3 and TRBJ2-7; D is ambiguous. The CDR3 DNA sequence: TGTGCCATCAGTGGCACGGAACCTACCTACGAGCAGTACTTC. It specifies CAISGTEPTYEQYF.